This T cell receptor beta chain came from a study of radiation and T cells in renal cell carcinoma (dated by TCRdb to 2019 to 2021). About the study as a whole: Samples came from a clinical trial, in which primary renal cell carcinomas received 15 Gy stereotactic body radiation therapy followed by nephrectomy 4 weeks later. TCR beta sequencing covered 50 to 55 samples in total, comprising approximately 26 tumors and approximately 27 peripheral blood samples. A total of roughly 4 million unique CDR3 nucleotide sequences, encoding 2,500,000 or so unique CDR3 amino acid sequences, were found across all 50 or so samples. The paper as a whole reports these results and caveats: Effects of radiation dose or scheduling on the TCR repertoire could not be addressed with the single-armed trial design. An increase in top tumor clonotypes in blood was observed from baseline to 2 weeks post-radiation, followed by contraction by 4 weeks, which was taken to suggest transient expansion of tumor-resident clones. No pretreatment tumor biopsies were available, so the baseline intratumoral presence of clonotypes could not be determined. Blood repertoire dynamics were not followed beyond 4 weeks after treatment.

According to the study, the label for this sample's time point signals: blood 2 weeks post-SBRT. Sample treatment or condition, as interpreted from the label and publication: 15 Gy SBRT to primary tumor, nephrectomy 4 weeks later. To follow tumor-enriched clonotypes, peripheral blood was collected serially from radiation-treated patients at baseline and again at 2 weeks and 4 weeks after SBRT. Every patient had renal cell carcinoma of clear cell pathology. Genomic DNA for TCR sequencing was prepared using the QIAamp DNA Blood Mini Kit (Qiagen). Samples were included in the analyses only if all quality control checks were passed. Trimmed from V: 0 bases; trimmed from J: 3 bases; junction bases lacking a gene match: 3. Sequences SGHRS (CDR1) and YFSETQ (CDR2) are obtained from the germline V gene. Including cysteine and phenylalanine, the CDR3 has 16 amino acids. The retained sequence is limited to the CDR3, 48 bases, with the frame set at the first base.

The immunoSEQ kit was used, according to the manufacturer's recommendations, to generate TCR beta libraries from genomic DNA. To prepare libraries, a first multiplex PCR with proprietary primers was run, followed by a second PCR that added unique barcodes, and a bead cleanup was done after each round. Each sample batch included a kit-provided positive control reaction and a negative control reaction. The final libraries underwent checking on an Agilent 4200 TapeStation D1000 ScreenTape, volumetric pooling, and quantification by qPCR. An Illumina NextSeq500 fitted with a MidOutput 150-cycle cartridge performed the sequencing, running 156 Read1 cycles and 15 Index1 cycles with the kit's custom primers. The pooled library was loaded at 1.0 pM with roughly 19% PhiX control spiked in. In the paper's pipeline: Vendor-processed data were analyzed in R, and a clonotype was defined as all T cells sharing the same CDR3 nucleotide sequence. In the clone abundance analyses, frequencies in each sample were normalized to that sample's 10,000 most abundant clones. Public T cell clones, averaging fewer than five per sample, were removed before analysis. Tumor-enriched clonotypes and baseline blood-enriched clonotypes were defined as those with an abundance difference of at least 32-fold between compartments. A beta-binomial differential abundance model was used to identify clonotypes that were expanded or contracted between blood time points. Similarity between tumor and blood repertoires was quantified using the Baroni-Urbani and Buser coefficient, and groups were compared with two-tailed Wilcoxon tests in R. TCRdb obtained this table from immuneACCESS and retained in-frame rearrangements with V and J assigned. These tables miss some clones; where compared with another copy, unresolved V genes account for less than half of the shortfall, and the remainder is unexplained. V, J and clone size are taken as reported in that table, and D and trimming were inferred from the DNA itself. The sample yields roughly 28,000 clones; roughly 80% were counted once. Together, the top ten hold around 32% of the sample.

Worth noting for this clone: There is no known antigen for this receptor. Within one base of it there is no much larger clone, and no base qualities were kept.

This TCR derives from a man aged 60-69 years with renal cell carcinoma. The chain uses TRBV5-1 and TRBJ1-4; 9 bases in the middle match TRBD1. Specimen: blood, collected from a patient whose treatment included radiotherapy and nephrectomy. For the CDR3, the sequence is CASSLERTGANEKLFF. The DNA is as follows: TGCGCCAGCAGCTTGGAAAGGACAGGGGCTAATGAAAAACTGTTTTTT.